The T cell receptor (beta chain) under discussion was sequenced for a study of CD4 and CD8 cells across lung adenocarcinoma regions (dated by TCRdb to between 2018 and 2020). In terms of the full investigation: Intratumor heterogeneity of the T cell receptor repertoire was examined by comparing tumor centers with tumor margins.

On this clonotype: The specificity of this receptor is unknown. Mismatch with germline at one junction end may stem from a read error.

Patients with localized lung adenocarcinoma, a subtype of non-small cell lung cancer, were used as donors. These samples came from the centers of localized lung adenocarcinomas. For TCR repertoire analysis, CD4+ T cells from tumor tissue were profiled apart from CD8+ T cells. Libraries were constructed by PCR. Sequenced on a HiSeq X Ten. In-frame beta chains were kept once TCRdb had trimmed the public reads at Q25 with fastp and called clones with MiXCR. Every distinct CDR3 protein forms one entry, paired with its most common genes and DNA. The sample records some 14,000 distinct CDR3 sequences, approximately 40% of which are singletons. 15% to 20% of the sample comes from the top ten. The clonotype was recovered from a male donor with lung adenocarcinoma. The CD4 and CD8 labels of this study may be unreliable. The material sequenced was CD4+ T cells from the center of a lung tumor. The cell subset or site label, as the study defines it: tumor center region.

The CDR3 reads as follows: CASGEFSTDIQYF. Here is the DNA: TGTGCCAGCGGCGAGTTTAGCACAGATATTCAGTATTTC. The V and J segments used are TRBV7-2 and TRBJ2-4; the D gene lacks a confident call. CDR1 and CDR2, looked up from the germline V gene, are SGHTA and FQGNSA. From the cysteine up to the phenylalanine, the CDR3 has a length of 13 residues. Left in the record is the CDR3 DNA by itself, 39 bases read in frame from the first base.